The 11 T cell receptor beta chains below were found in one sample sequenced in a study of T cell repertoires in cytomegalovirus infection. One entry per CDR3 protein, called by TCRdb with MiXCR from the reads. The repertoire holds about 470,000 distinct CDR3 sequences, with under 55% as singletons. Their antigens remain unidentified. The sample consisted of cultured PBMCs, taken from culture after CMV antigen stimulation. These receptors came from a human donor in good health (CMV status not recorded). Some clones in this sample may be carry-over from other donors' samples.

V usage is TRBV6-2 or TRBV6-3 and J usage is TRBJ2-3; 14 nucleotides match TRBD2. The V gene end was trimmed by 7 bases and the J gene end by 4 bases; junction bases not matched to a gene: 10. The CDR3 runs to 17 residues. The V gene's germline CDR1 is MNHEY and CDR2 SVGEGT. CDR3 loop: CASNAGTSGRLADTQYF. For the CDR3, the DNA is TGTGCCAGCAACGCCGGGACTAGCGGGAGATTAGCAGATACGCAGTATTTT.

This clonotype was detected a few times. The gene calls are TRBV6-1 and TRBJ1-5; D gene unclear. Deletions cut 4 bases from V and 6 bases from J, with 10 bases between. The germline gives CDR1 MNHNS, CDR2 SASEGT. The CDR3 has 13 amino acids. CDR3 in amino acids: CASSGGMGQPQHF. The CDR3 DNA reads as TGTGCCAGCAGTGGGGGAATGGGTCAGCCCCAGCATTTT.

V gene TRBV5-4 combines with J gene TRBJ2-4; the D gene could be TRBD1 or TRBD2 (5 bases each). The V gene lost 0 bases and the J gene lost 9 bases, with 19 bases spanning the gap. Germline values: CDR1 SGHNT, CDR2 YYREEE (reference sequence). The CDR3 contains 16 residues. CDR3 bases: TGTGCCAGCAGCTTGGCCAGAGCCGGGACCCCAGGCATTCAGTACTTC. Encoded protein: CASSLARAGTPGIQYF.

This clonotype was detected only a few times. The chain carries TRBV19 and TRBJ1-6, with a weak D call TRBD1 (5 bases). V gave up 5 bases and J gave up 14 bases, with 13 bases separating them. The CDR3 has 12 residues. Germline CDR1 LNHDA, CDR2 SQIVND (reference sequence). CDR3 loop: CASSLPQGSLHF. CDR3 in DNA: TGTGCCAGTAGTCTACCGCAGGGATCCCTCCACTTT.

The chain links TRBV27 to TRBJ1-1, with TRBD1 matching over 9 bases. This CDR3 spans 16 amino acids. Losses at the gene ends were 5 bases for V and 1 base for J; bases not matched to a gene: 8. Germline CDR1 MNHEY, CDR2 SMNVEV (reference sequence). Written as DNA, the CDR3 is TGTGCCAGCAGTCAGAGACAGGGGGTCGGGAACACTGAAGCTTTCTTT. Its translation is CASSQRQGVGNTEAFF.

This rearrangement joins TRBV20-1 to TRBJ2-3, with 7 nucleotides matching TRBD2. Per the germline V gene, CDR1 is DFQATT and CDR2 is SNEGSKA (reference sequence). The CDR3 contains 14 residues. Losses at the gene ends were 6 bases for V and 3 bases for J; bases not matched to a gene: 9. The CDR3 loop is CSAPPGGRTDTQYF. The CDR3 nucleotides are TGCAGTGCCCCCCCCGGCGGGAGAACAGATACGCAGTATTTT.

The chain uses TRBV7-8 and TRBJ2-7; tentative D call: TRBD2 (5 bases). CDR3 length: 12 residues. Germline lookup yields CDR1 SGHVS and CDR2 FQNEAQ. The V gene lost 2 bases and the J gene lost 4 bases, with 6 bases spanning the gap. CDR3 amino acids: CASSLIAYEQYF. The CDR3, as DNA: TGTGCCAGCAGCTTAATAGCGTACGAGCAGTACTTC.

This clonotype was counted a few times. The chain has TRBV7-8 and TRBJ2-2; no clear D. The V gene's germline CDR1 is SGHVS and CDR2 FQNEAQ. The CDR3 has 16 residues. V was pared by 5 bases and J by 5 bases, with 18 bases between. CDR3: CASSHGRVPATGELFF. The CDR3 DNA reads TGTGCCAGCAGCCACGGTCGGGTGCCTGCTACCGGGGAGCTGTTTTTT.

The J gene is TRBJ2-5, the V gene TRBV12-3 or TRBV12-4; D unresolved. V dropped 1 base and J dropped 1 base, with 7 bases sitting between them. The CDR3 contains 14 residues. Written as DNA, the CDR3 is TGTGCCAGCAGTTTAGTGGAACCCCAAGAGACCCAGTACTTC. This translates into CASSLVEPQETQYF.

As concerns this clonotype: Mismatch with germline at one junction end may stem from a read error. The chain is built from TRBV4-1 and TRBJ2-4, with 7 positions matching TRBD2. The germline V gene has CDR1 MGHRA and CDR2 YSYEKL. The CDR3 runs to 15 residues. The CDR3 DNA reads TGTGCCAGCAGCCAAGATCCGGGGGGAAAAAACATTCAGTACTTC. It translates to CASSQDPGGKNIQYF.

This clonotype has a handful of counts. J is TRBJ1-2 and V is TRBV28, with D uncertain. Germline V CDR1 and CDR2: MDHEN, SYDVKM. Trimming pared 2 bases from V and 8 bases from J, leaving 9 bases between. The CDR3 sequence is 12 residues long. In nucleotides, the CDR3 is TGTGCCAGCAGTTTAGGCTCCCTCGGCTACACCTTC. It translates to CASSLGSLGYTF.